This TCR beta chain was identified during a study of blood T cell repertoires in COVID-19. Across the whole study: Researchers got acute and convalescent COVID-19 samples from the United States, Italy and Spain. The cDNA or gDNA used as material had been derived from T cells, B-cell-depleted T cells, or PBMCs.

The CDR3 extends over 13 amino acids. Looked up from germline, CDR1 is SGHNT and CDR2 is YYREEE (reference sequence). The germline V and J ends were trimmed by 1 base and 7 bases, with 12 bases remaining between them. Repertoires were generated with immunoSEQ multiplex PCR, while TCRdb's copy carries only in-frame clones and drops some. The sample lists about 300,000 clones, over 70% occurring once. The rearrangement links TRBV5-4 to TRBJ2-7; tentatively, D is TRBD1 (6 bases). This clonotype was obtained from a woman in her forties or fifties with acute or convalescent COVID-19. The sequenced material came from peripheral blood. CDR3 protein: CASSLQGHNEQYF. CDR3 DNA sequence: TGTGCCAGCAGCTTGCAGGGGCACAATGAGCAGTACTTC.